This is a list of T cell receptor beta chains from one sample in a study of blood T cell repertoires in COVID-19. Measured with immunoSEQ multiplex PCR; TCRdb has only the in-frame clones, and not every one. There are tens of thousands of clones in the sample; under 95% occur only once, and roughly 2.2% lies in the top ten. Material for sequencing was peripheral blood. The receptors come from a human donor with active COVID-19. The donor label of this sample is uncertain. Each CDR3 is given with its conserved first and last residue. Rows give clone size only sometimes, using once, few, many, or a class for an expanded clone.

clone_size v_call cdr3_aa
- TRBV4-1 CASSQDRIAVNSPLHF
- TRBV24-1 CATSDGGNTIYF
- TRBV19 CASSTELAGVTGELFF
- TRBV29-1 CSSVRSDYGYTF
once TRBV7-9 CASSFWGEHEKLFF
- TRBV5-4 CASSLISTPETQYF
- TRBV6-5 CASSYVSRGRDTEAFF
- TRBV10-2 CASGGFGRDARQPQHF
- TRBV7-8 CASSSPSLQGNNEQFF
- TRBV6-2/TRBV6-3 CASSYSKVAGAYEQYF
- TRBV5-1 CASSPDFNEQFF
- TRBV10-1 CASSVGTSGGAGYNEQFF
few TRBV5-4 CASSSRPDRERDEQYF
- TRBV18 CASSQIAGGPTDTQYF
- TRBV7-2 CASSLGGSGGTFYEQYF
- TRBV28 CASRTGLRGYEQYF
many TRBV7-9 CASNSDRGYGYTF
- TRBV27 CASSLDARSYNEQFF
- TRBV10-3 CAISDGTGGAVGNTIYF
- TRBV3-1/TRBV3-2 CASSQFSGGQPDEQFF
- TRBV7-2 CASTITVSRTDTQYF
- TRBV11-2 CASSLAVRGSTDTQYF
few TRBV29-1 CSVLDGGVSNEQFF
few TRBV4-2 CASSQAFMNTEAFF
- TRBV6-5 CASSSRGAGNTIYF
- TRBV2 CASSWVRDTGELFF
- TRBV19 CASSIAEGPQHF
- TRBV5-5 CASSRTPSTGRKTDTQYF
once TRBV24-1 CATSDRRGPRTDTQYF
- TRBV19 CASNVDGTPYGYTF
- TRBV5-1 CASSSSGVNEQFF
- TRBV7-8 CASSRARLGEFNYGYTF
- TRBV7-7 CASSAGANTGELFF
few TRBV11-2 CASSLDRGSYEQYF
- TRBV11-2 CASSQGAEAFF
- TRBV3-1/TRBV3-2 CASSPGTSRYEQYF
- TRBV28 CASSFTSGTYEQYF